This T cell receptor beta chain stems from a study of T cell changes during pregnancy in multiple sclerosis. Sequencing used immunoSEQ multiplex PCR; TCRdb keeps in-frame clones, though not all of them. Of approximately 40,000 clones in the sample, 89% were seen once. Germline lookup yields CDR1 SGHRS and CDR2 YFSETQ. The CDR3 has 17 residues. Losses at the gene ends were 5 bases for V and 0 bases for J; bases not matched to a gene: 9. The sequence was collected from a female donor with multiple sclerosis, enrolled in a pregnancy study. Specimen: CD4+ T cells from peripheral blood mononuclear cells, collected in the first trimester of pregnancy. This chain uses TRBV5-1 with TRBJ1-2; 11 bases are a match to TRBD1. In DNA form, the CDR3 reads TGCGCCAGCAGTAGAGGGACAGGGGGTGCAGCTAACTATGGCTACACCTTC. Protein product: CASSRGTGGAANYGYTF.